This TCR beta chain was found in a study of CD8 T cells in ankylosing spondylitis. The study, taken as a whole, reports: Researchers reportedly found disease-linked clones significantly enriched in matched ankylosing spondylitis synovial fluid. What appeared characteristic of ankylosing spondylitis blood was a TCR beta motif of eight highly homologous variants.

This clonotype has just a few counts. Its target is not known. CDR1 LGHDT and CDR2 YNNKEL come from the germline V gene (reference sequence). This CDR3 spans 12 amino acids. V lost 0 bases and J 5 bases, leaving 4 bases between the germline ends. As the method for making TCR beta libraries, quantitative 5'-RACE with molecular barcodes was used. TCRdb recomputed calls from the 5' RACE reads with MiXCR, one row per CDR3 protein. The sample carries approximately 350,000 distinct CDR3 sequences, about 15% recorded once. The V call is TRBV3-1, the J call TRBJ1-1; D is undetermined. This clonotype was obtained from a male donor with ankylosing spondylitis or in good health (not recorded which). The sample was blood, either unsorted or a sorted T cell fraction (not recorded which). The DNA for the CDR3 is TGTGCCAGCAGCCAAGAGGGGACTGAAGCTTTCTTT. Protein: CASSQEGTEAFF.